One and the same sample provided the 25 T cell receptor beta chains below, sequenced in a study of blood T cell repertoires in COVID-19. Sequencing used immunoSEQ multiplex PCR; TCRdb keeps in-frame clones, though not all of them. This sample has over 200,000 clones, with 85% to 90% found just once. Source material: peripheral blood. The source of these receptors is a man aged 25 to 40 with COVID-19, enrolled during active disease.

This chain joins TRBV19 and TRBJ1-4; D possibly corresponds to TRBD1 (6 bases). Germline values: CDR1 LNHDA, CDR2 SQIVND (reference sequence). The CDR3 totals 16 residues. The V and J ends lost 5 bases and 0 bases respectively, with 13 bases between them. CDR3 bases: TGTGCCAGTAGTTTATCAGGGGAAGCAACTAATGAAAAACTGTTTTTT. Translating it yields CASSLSGEATNEKLFF.

This clone was observed a single time. The genes are TRBV19 and TRBJ2-3; 16 bases line up with TRBD2. This CDR3 comprises 20 residues. The V gene end was trimmed by 5 bases and the J gene end by 1 base; junction bases not matched to a gene: 12. Germline lookup yields CDR1 LNHDA and CDR2 SQIVND (reference sequence). CDR3 sequence reads: CASSLRPGLAGGPGTDTQYF. Here the CDR3 DNA reads TGTGCCAGTAGTCTCCGTCCGGGACTAGCGGGGGGGCCGGGCACAGATACGCAGTATTTT.

The V call is TRBV7-9, the J call TRBJ1-5; possibly TRBD1 for D (5 bases). The CDR3 contains 14 residues. Germline V gives CDR1 SEHNR, CDR2 FQNEAQ (reference sequence). V was trimmed by 4 bases and J by 7 bases, leaving 14 bases between them. DNA of the CDR3: TGTGCCAGCAGCTCAGCCCAGGGAAGGCAGCCCCAGCATTTT. Amino acid sequence: CASSSAQGRQPQHF.

The chain links TRBV7-8 to TRBJ1-5; 7 bases fit TRBD1. The V and J ends lost 0 bases and 7 bases, in that order; junction bases with no gene match: 6. The V gene's germline CDR1 is SGHVS and CDR2 FQNEAQ. This CDR3 comprises 15 residues. For the CDR3, the DNA is TGTGCCAGCAGCTTAGCCTTAACAGGGGTCCAGCCCCAGCATTTT. It encodes CASSLALTGVQPQHF.

J is TRBJ2-7 and V is TRBV6-2 or TRBV6-3; no clear D. Trimming left V 5 bases short and J 6 bases short, with 8 bases between. Germline loops: CDR1 MNHEY, CDR2 SVGEGT. The CDR3 spans 11 residues. The CDR3 is CASSPLGEQYF. The CDR3 DNA reads as TGTGCCAGCAGTCCCCTAGGCGAGCAGTACTTC.

This clone was found once. Written as DNA, the CDR3 is TGTGCCAGCAGCCCCCGGACAGAAGGGGTCTATGGCTACACCTTC. Its translation: CASSPRTEGVYGYTF. The V and J genes are TRBV13 and TRBJ1-2; possible D gene TRBD1, 6 bases. CDR3 size: 15 residues. Trimming took off 5 bases at V and 4 bases at J, with 17 bases between the two ends. CDR1 is PRHDT and CDR2 is FYEKMQ in the germline V gene (reference sequence).

The chain combines TRBV27 with TRBJ2-7; 9 nucleotides match TRBD1. This CDR3 contains 17 residues. V gave up 6 bases and J gave up 3 bases; unmatched junction bases: 15. Germline values: CDR1 MNHEY, CDR2 SMNVEV (reference sequence). The CDR3 sequence is CASSLQGAPLFIYEQYF. The CDR3, as DNA: TGTGCCAGCAGCCTACAGGGGGCGCCCCTCTTTATCTACGAGCAGTACTTC.

This rearrangement joins TRBV4-3 to TRBJ2-7, with 10 bases aligning to TRBD2. This CDR3 is 18 amino acids long. V shed 4 bases, J shed 4 bases, and the junction held 16 bases outside the gene matches. Germline CDR1 LGHNA, CDR2 YSLEER. The CDR3 protein is CASSPSSGGPYGAYEQYF. The CDR3, as DNA: TGCGCCAGCAGCCCGTCTAGCGGGGGCCCTTATGGGGCTTACGAGCAGTACTTC.

The rearrangement uses TRBV2 and TRBJ1-5; D not certain. Trimming stripped 5 bases from V and 6 bases from J, with 14 bases between. This CDR3 contains 14 residues. The germline gives CDR1 SNHLY, CDR2 FYNNEI. CDR3 sequence (DNA): TGTGCCAGCAGTCCTTATGGGAGAGGTCAGCCCCAGCATTTT. It translates to CASSPYGRGQPQHF.

This clone was seen a single time. The rearrangement uses TRBV27 and TRBJ2-1; 11 nucleotides line up with TRBD2. V dropped 0 bases and J dropped 4; count of bases not matched to a gene: 14. The CDR3 extends over 20 amino acids. Germline loops: CDR1 MNHEY, CDR2 SMNVEV (reference sequence). The CDR3 nucleotides read TGTGCCAGCAGTTTATCCTCCACTAGCGGGGGATCGGCGGCTTACAATGAGCAGTTCTTC. It yields the protein CASSLSSTSGGSAAYNEQFF.

The V gene is TRBV25-1, the J gene TRBJ2-1, with TRBD2 matching over 10 bases. From germline, CDR1 is MGHDK and CDR2 SYGVNS. V was pared by 1 base and J by 7 bases, with 7 bases of the junction left unmatched. The CDR3 runs to 16 residues. The CDR3 DNA reads as TGTGCCAGCAGTGAATTCGGAGCGGGAGGGGGGAATGAGCAGTTCTTC. This codes for CASSEFGAGGGNEQFF. Full variable domain (rest looked up from reference TRBV25-1 and TRBJ2-1): EADIYQTPRYLVIGTGKKITLECSQTMGHDKMYWYQQDPGMELHLIHYSYGVNSTEKGDLSSESTVSRIRTEHFPLTLESARPSHTSQYLCASSEFGAGGGNEQFFGPGTRLTVL.

The V gene is TRBV7-2, the J gene TRBJ1-5; 9 nucleotides line up with TRBD1. Germline V gene lookup returns CDR1 SGHTA and CDR2 FQGNSA. Trimming at V came to 5 bases and at J to 0 bases, leaving 8 bases not matched to a gene. The CDR3 consists of 17 residues. CDR3 sequence (DNA): TGTGCCAGCAGCACCGACAGGGGGGGTTTTAGCAATCAGCCCCAGCATTTT. Translation: CASSTDRGGFSNQPQHF.

The chain carries TRBV2 and TRBJ2-7, with 9 bases matching TRBD1. CDR3 length equals 13 residues. V shed 8 bases and J 4 bases; nucleotides not matched to a gene: 6. Germline V gene data show CDR1 as SNHLY and CDR2 as FYNNEI. CDR3 residues: CASGPGQGYEQYF. In nucleotides, the CDR3 is TGTGCCAGCGGCCCGGGACAGGGTTACGAGCAGTACTTC.

The chain uses TRBV24-1 and TRBJ2-7; 7 positions match TRBD2. The V gene's germline CDR1 is KGHDR and CDR2 SFDVKD. Trimming took 3 bases from V and 7 from J; bases not matched to a gene: 2. This CDR3 contains 12 residues. In DNA, the CDR3 is TGTGCCACCAGTGATCCGGGACTAGAGCAGTACTTC. Amino acids: CATSDPGLEQYF.

J is TRBJ2-1 and V is TRBV6-2 or TRBV6-3; TRBD1 aligns across 8 bases. V trimming: 0 bases; J trimming: 12 bases; junction bases outside the gene matches: 13. The CDR3 is made up of 16 amino acids. Germline CDR1 reads MNHEY; CDR2 reads SVGEGT. CDR3 DNA: TGTGCCAGCAGTTACTCGAGGGGACAGGCTGCAATGATGCAGTTCTTC. It specifies CASSYSRGQAAMMQFF.

This sequence joins TRBV27 and TRBJ1-1; tentative D call: TRBD1 (5 bases). The germline CDR1 and CDR2 sequences are MNHEY and SMNVEV (reference sequence). The germline V and J ends were trimmed by 5 bases and 0 bases, with 16 bases remaining between them. The CDR3 sequence is 16 residues long. CDR3 coding DNA: TGTGCCAGCAGTCCACAACAGGAGCCTATGAACACTGAAGCTTTCTTT. It specifies CASSPQQEPMNTEAFF.

The gene calls are TRBV5-1 and TRBJ2-1; 8 nucleotides line up with TRBD2. The CDR3 is 16 residues long. J lost 5 bases, V lost 0 bases, and 7 bases had no gene match. The germline CDR1 and CDR2 sequences are SGHRS and YFSETQ. CDR3 coding DNA: TGCGCCAGCAGCTTGGAATCGGGAGGGCCCCACAATGAGCAGTTCTTC. Encoded protein: CASSLESGGPHNEQFF.

The CDR3 DNA is TGTGCCACCAGCAGGGATTTTTTTGTGACAGGGGACCAAGAGACCCAGTACTTC. It codes for CATSRDFFVTGDQETQYF. V is TRBV15 and J is TRBJ2-5; 8 positions agree with TRBD1. Germline loops: CDR1 LNHNV, CDR2 YYDKDF (reference sequence). The CDR3 spans 18 residues. J gave up 0 bases and V 3 bases, and 12 bases lay outside the gene matches.

The J gene is TRBJ2-1, the V gene TRBV7-9, with a weak D call TRBD2 (6 bases). V lost 11 bases and J 9 bases, leaving 17 bases between the germline ends. Per the germline V gene, CDR1 is SEHNR and CDR2 is FQNEAQ (reference sequence). This CDR3 contains 12 residues. This CDR3 is CAVGGLSGEQFF. Here the CDR3 DNA reads TGTGCCGTGGGGGGTCTATCAGGTGAGCAGTTCTTC.

V gene TRBV30 combines with J gene TRBJ1-2; possible D gene TRBD1, 5 bases. Per germline, CDR1 GTSNPN and CDR2 SVGIG (reference sequence). The CDR3 runs to 20 residues. V lost 1 base and J lost 3, with 30 bases in between. The CDR3 loop reads CAWSEGVRDAGSLEDYGYTF. Here the CDR3 DNA reads TGTGCCTGGAGTGAAGGGGTCCGAGATGCAGGATCGCTTGAGGACTATGGCTACACCTTC.

The chain employs TRBV7-2 and TRBJ1-6; D is unresolved. There are 16 residues in the CDR3. Germline loops: CDR1 SGHTA, CDR2 FQGNSA. Trimming left V 1 base short and J 0 bases short, with 7 bases between. Written as DNA, the CDR3 is TGTGCCAGCAGCTTAGATGCGGACTCCTATAATTCACCCCTCCACTTT. Amino acid sequence: CASSLDADSYNSPLHF.

This chain uses TRBV27 with TRBJ1-2, with 7 bases fitting TRBD1. With V trimmed by 5 bases and J by 1 base, 4 bases remained unmatched. Germline V gene sequence: CDR1 MNHEY, CDR2 SMNVEV (reference sequence). The CDR3 is 14 residues long. Written as DNA, the CDR3 is TGTGCCAGCAGTCCATGGGACAGTAACTATGGCTACACCTTC. Translating it yields CASSPWDSNYGYTF.

The chain links TRBV7-2 to TRBJ2-7, with a possible D match to TRBD2 (5 bases). Germline CDR1 and CDR2: SGHTA and FQGNSA. This CDR3 comprises 13 residues. Trimming took 6 bases from V and 3 from J, leaving 12 bases between them. The DNA of the CDR3 is TGTGCCAGCAGGGTGAATGGACTCTACGAGCAGTACTTC. It encodes CASRVNGLYEQYF.

The chain couples TRBV28 to TRBJ1-2, with D unresolved. Germline V gives CDR1 MDHEN, CDR2 SYDVKM. V was clipped by 3 bases and J by 0 bases, with 8 bases between them. This CDR3 is 14 amino acids long. CDR3 sequence: CASSLWGANYGYTF. CDR3 DNA: TGTGCCAGCAGTTTGTGGGGAGCTAACTATGGCTACACCTTC.

The sample holds one count of this clone. V gene TRBV7-2 combines with J gene TRBJ2-3, with a tentative D call TRBD1 (5 bases). CDR3 length: 14 residues. The germline V gene encodes CDR1 SGHTA and CDR2 FQGNSA. Trimming left V 3 bases short and J 6 bases short, with 13 bases between. The CDR3 coding sequence is TGTGCCAGCAGCTTGAACAGGCAGGGCGATACGCAGTATTTT. Protein sequence: CASSLNRQGDTQYF.